The entry that follows covers one TCR beta chain sequence. The data are from a study of patients and donors after allogeneic stem cell transplantation. Looked up from germline, CDR1 is SGHTA and CDR2 is FQGTGA. With V trimmed by 4 bases and J by 0 bases, 7 bases remained unmatched. This CDR3 contains 16 residues. TCRdb reanalysed the RT-PCR reads using MiXCR and keeps one entry per CDR3 protein. The sample has under 170,000 distinct CDR3 sequences, about 40% seen once. The chain joins TRBV7-3 to TRBJ1-1, with 8 bases aligning to TRBD1. Sequencing was carried out using blood, either unsorted or a sorted T cell fraction (not recorded which). The TCR comes from a human donor who was either an allogeneic HSCT recipient or a stem cell or donor lymphocyte infusion donor (not recorded which). It is not recorded whose cells these are; they may come from a transplant donor. CDR3 amino acids: CASSWGQALMNTEAFF. CDR3 coding DNA: TGTGCCAGCAGCTGGGGACAGGCCTTAATGAACACTGAAGCTTTCTTT.